What follows describes a single T cell receptor (beta chain). There is no known antigen for this receptor. Just one base apart from a much larger clone, this may be a read error. TCR alpha and beta CDR3 regions were amplified with the iRepertoire nested amplicon-rescue multiplex PCR (arm-PCR) platform from RNA. The input for one-step reverse transcription and amplification was roughly 85-400 ng of tissue mRNA or PBMC total RNA. After bead purification, a secondary multiplex PCR added Illumina adapters, and libraries were gel-purified between 200 and 400 bp. Demultiplexing relied on internal 6-nucleotide barcodes carried by the libraries. Sequencing of the libraries was done on an Illumina MiSeq using 2x220 or 2x250 nucleotide paired-end reads. In the authors' own workflow: Paired reads were merged using FLASH 1.2.11 and were aligned to the GRCh37 human genome using BWA-MEM, after which TRA and TRB reads were extracted. V and J assignment used an IMGT-derived reference of cassette sequences and CDR3 motifs that included pseudogenes. Reads were translated in three frames, and productive CDR3s were defined by a C…FGXG motif without stop codons. Clonotypes were defined as unique combinations of V-J cassette pair and CDR3 amino acid sequence. Hamming distance filtering was applied to reads, with thresholds set by the sequence error rate of each sample in mapped regions. TCRdb reworked the public reads: Q25 trimming with fastp, MiXCR clone assembly, productive beta chains retained. CDR3 protein sequences are deduplicated, and each keeps its most common genes and DNA. What appears here as the V and J calls and clone size reflects TCRdb's work, not the paper's. This sample lists approximately 90,000 distinct CDR3 sequences; less than 30% were detected once. The biggest ten clones account for roughly 7% of the sample.

This sample was taken from a study of glioma-infiltrating T cells (TCRdb year 2016). Looking at the study overall: TCR alpha- and beta-chain repertoires were sequenced from glioma tissue, non-neoplastic brain tissue and matched peripheral blood mononuclear cells. To measure divergence between tissue and blood T-cell populations, each tissue-infiltrating repertoire was compared with the peripheral blood repertoire of the same patient. Three low-grade glioma patients, roughly eight primary glioblastoma patients, and three non-glioma patients who contributed non-neoplastic brain tissue made up the paired cohort. Broader findings and caveats from the paper: VJ-independent divergence between tissue and blood was found to be below expectation in non-neoplastic patients but above expectation in all gliomas, particularly low-grade gliomas. Small numbers underpinned the group comparisons: about 8 glioblastoma patients, three low-grade glioma patients and three non-neoplastic patients. Tissue and blood shared very few CDR3 sequences, a result attributed to high CDR3 diversity and limited sampling.

The sequence derives from a human donor with low-grade glioma or glioblastoma, undergoing nonglioma brain surgery, or in good health (not recorded which). Source material: glioma tissue, nonneoplastic brain tissue, or PBMCs (not recorded which).

The sequence in DNA is TGTGCCAGCAGCTCCCTCCTGGAAGGGGGCCACTATGGCTACACCTTC. This sequence encodes CASSSLLEGGHYGYTF. The rearrangement combines TRBV7-8 with TRBJ1-2, with 7 bases aligning to TRBD1. The CDR3 measures 16 amino acids from cysteine to phenylalanine. The kept DNA is CDR3 alone, 48 bases in frame from the first base. Looking up the germline V gene yields CDR1 SGHVS and CDR2 FQNEAQ. Relative to germline, V is missing 4 bases and J is missing 3 bases, with 11 bases of the junction outside any gene match.